This TCR beta chain was retrieved from a study of blood T cell repertoires in COVID-19. The CDR3 is made up of 17 amino acids. Between the trimmed V and J ends, which lost 2 bases and 1 base, there was a span of 17 bases. Ages ranged from about 18 to 89 years, with residence in about two dozen US areas. Self-reported history from a screening survey and questionnaire set each donor's cohort. Generated by immunoSEQ multiplex PCR, the TCRdb table keeps only in-frame clones and is missing some. The data contain about 200,000 clones, roughly 86% of them seen just once; the ten biggest clones take up about 6%.

The chain is built from TRBV23-1 and TRBJ1-1; no reliable D call. TRBV23-1 is an ORF, and what it does is uncertain. This clonotype was obtained from a man aged 35 to 55 with acute COVID-19. The sequencing input was PBMCs or T cells enriched from blood (not recorded which). CDR3 in amino acids: CASSQKVADFRNTEAFF. The CDR3, as DNA: TGCGCCAGCAGTCAAAAAGTCGCCGACTTCAGGAACACTGAAGCTTTCTTT.